This TCR beta chain was documented in a study of blood T cell repertoires in COVID-19. About the study: COVID-19 samples collected from the United States, Italy and Spain covered acute and convalescent phases. T cells, B-cell-depleted T cells, or PBMCs supplied cDNA or gDNA.

Authors' analysis steps: Reference gene primer amplification in the assay estimated nucleated cell counts. Libraries were prepared by immunoSEQ multiplex PCR; TCRdb keeps only in-frame clonotypes and omits some of them. Clonal size and the V and J genes are those of that table, whereas D and trimming came from the DNA. The table includes about 86,000 clones, over 70% detected once. The CDR3 consists of 13 residues. The V end lost 3 bases, the J end lost 7 bases, and 7 bases lay between the germline ends. From germline, CDR1 is KGHSH and CDR2 LQKENI. The rearrangement uses TRBV18 and TRBJ1-6, with D hard to call. The sequencing sample was made of peripheral blood. The TCR comes from a woman older than 75 with active or convalescent COVID-19. CDR3 in amino acids: CASSPGGNSPLHF. CDR3 in DNA: TGTGCCAGCTCACCTGGAGGGAATTCACCCCTCCACTTT.